This is a list of T cell receptor beta chains from one sample in a study of Graves' ophthalmopathy and Graves' hyperthyroidism. TCRdb called the multiplex PCR reads again in MiXCR, with one record for every CDR3 protein. The table records over 450,000 distinct CDR3 sequences, about an eighth of them present only once. The sequencing input was blood. These receptors all stem from a woman between 25 and 40 years old with Graves' ophthalmopathy. Both conserved end residues are part of each CDR3. Fields, in order: D gene, V gene, clone size, CDR3 length, J gene, CDR3 protein, CDR3 DNA. D genes are given only for firm matches. Not all rows give a size; the values are once, few, many and, for expanded clones, a class.

D gene: TRBD1; V gene: TRBV7-8; clone size: many; CDR3 length: 14; J gene: TRBJ2-7; CDR3 protein: CASSPGQGAFEQYF; CDR3 DNA: TGTGCCAGCAGTCCCGGACAGGGGGCGTTCGAGCAGTACTTC
D gene: .; V gene: TRBV4-1; clone size: many; CDR3 length: 14; J gene: TRBJ2-5; CDR3 protein: CASSQGGNQETQYF; CDR3 DNA: TGCGCCAGCAGCCAAGGAGGTAATCAAGAGACCCAGTACTTC
D gene: TRBD1; V gene: TRBV29-1; clone size: many; CDR3 length: 14; J gene: TRBJ2-5; CDR3 protein: CSVEWLDRLETQYF; CDR3 DNA: TGCAGCGTTGAGTGGCTGGACAGGTTAGAGACCCAGTACTTC
D gene: .; V gene: TRBV12-3/TRBV12-4; clone size: many; CDR3 length: 16; J gene: TRBJ1-1; CDR3 protein: CASSPQGSVKNTEAFF; CDR3 DNA: TGTGCCAGCAGCCCCCAGGGCTCAGTGAAGAACACTGAAGCTTTCTTT
D gene: .; V gene: TRBV28; clone size: many; CDR3 length: 14; J gene: TRBJ2-7; CDR3 protein: CASSSYSFTYEQYF; CDR3 DNA: TGTGCCAGCAGCTCCTATAGTTTTACCTACGAGCAGTACTTC
D gene: .; V gene: TRBV7-8; clone size: many; CDR3 length: 14; J gene: TRBJ1-1; CDR3 protein: CASSLPNPNTEAFF; CDR3 DNA: TGTGCCAGCAGCTTACCCAACCCGAACACTGAAGCTTTCTTT
D gene: TRBD2; V gene: TRBV7-9; clone size: many; CDR3 length: 15; J gene: TRBJ2-5; CDR3 protein: CASSGSGGDQETQYF; CDR3 DNA: TGTGCCAGCAGCGGCAGCGGGGGAGACCAAGAGACCCAGTACTTC
D gene: .; V gene: TRBV5-8; clone size: few; CDR3 length: 15; J gene: TRBJ2-2; CDR3 protein: CASSTGVSVTGELFF; CDR3 DNA: TGTGCCAGCAGCACTGGGGTGAGCGTCACCGGGGAGCTGTTTTTT
D gene: .; V gene: TRBV28; clone size: many; CDR3 length: 18; J gene: TRBJ2-5; CDR3 protein: CASSSKKISNRDQETQYF; CDR3 DNA: TGTGCCAGCAGTTCAAAGAAAATATCCAACCGGGACCAAGAGACCCAGTACTTC
D gene: .; V gene: TRBV15; clone size: many; CDR3 length: 12; J gene: TRBJ2-7; CDR3 protein: CATSRLGYEQYF; CDR3 DNA: TGTGCCACCAGCAGACTGGGGTACGAGCAGTACTTC
D gene: TRBD2; V gene: TRBV6-1; clone size: many; CDR3 length: 17; J gene: TRBJ2-2; CDR3 protein: CASSTAGGALRSGELFF; CDR3 DNA: TGTGCCAGCAGCACTGCGGGGGGGGCCCTCAGAAGCGGGGAGCTGTTTTTT
D gene: .; V gene: TRBV6-2/TRBV6-3; clone size: .; CDR3 length: 13; J gene: TRBJ1-1; CDR3 protein: CGSTMGMNTEAFF; CDR3 DNA: TGTGGCAGCACTATGGGAATGAACACTGAAGCTTTCTTT
D gene: .; V gene: TRBV6-5; clone size: many; CDR3 length: 17; J gene: TRBJ1-2; CDR3 protein: CASSYGPGWTDIYGYTF; CDR3 DNA: TGTGCCAGCAGTTACGGGCCCGGATGGACAGATATCTATGGCTACACCTTC